This TCR beta chain was retrieved from a study of blood T cell repertoires in COVID-19. About the study: Material from acute and convalescent COVID-19 was sourced from the United States, Italy and Spain. T cells, B-cell-depleted T cells, or PBMCs provided the cDNA or gDNA that served as material.

In the source study's methods: Reference gene primer amplification yielded estimated nucleated cell counts. Sequencing was performed with immunoSEQ multiplex PCR; in TCRdb, only in-frame clones are kept and a portion is missing. V and J calls and clone size are those listed in that table; D and trimming were worked out from the DNA. This sample has approximately 200,000 clones, with about 91% found just once. CDR1 is SGDLS, CDR2 YYNGEE, per germline. The CDR3 totals 17 residues. Trimming took 3 bases from V and 0 from J, leaving 13 bases between them. The receptor comes from a woman under 40 with acute or convalescent COVID-19. Material for sequencing was peripheral blood. The chain couples TRBV9 to TRBJ1-6; possibly TRBD1 for D (5 bases). The DNA of the CDR3 is TGTGCCAGCAGCGGATGGGACGGGAGCTCCTATAATTCACCCCTCCACTTT. Translated, it gives CASSGWDGSSYNSPLHF.